This TCR beta chain was retrieved from a study of T cell responses to AZD1222 COVID-19 vaccine. As regards this clone: Its specificity is unknown.

Assay: immunoSEQ multiplex PCR; the TCRdb copy retains only in-frame clones and omits some. Here the sample spans some 150,000 clones, 87% being singletons. Overall study results and limits: Sampled repertoires all dated from after the peak T cell response. Unmutated regions of variants are reportedly targeted by nearly half of spike-specific TCRs.

Second doses that came at about 4 or about 12 weeks were put together. Sequences were derived from peripheral blood, sampled 28 days after the second AZD1222 dose. The source of this sequence is an adult who received the AZD1222 COVID-19 vaccine.

CDR3 coding DNA: TGCAGCGTCCGGGGTCCTAGCGGGGCCGGGCATGAGCAGTTCTTC. It yields the protein CSVRGPSGAGHEQFF. V and J are TRBV29-1 and TRBJ2-1; 9 bases line up with TRBD2. The junction had 14 bases not matched to a gene; V was cut back by 6 bases and J by 8 bases. Germline values: CDR1 SQVTM, CDR2 ANQGSEA. CDR3 length: 15 residues.